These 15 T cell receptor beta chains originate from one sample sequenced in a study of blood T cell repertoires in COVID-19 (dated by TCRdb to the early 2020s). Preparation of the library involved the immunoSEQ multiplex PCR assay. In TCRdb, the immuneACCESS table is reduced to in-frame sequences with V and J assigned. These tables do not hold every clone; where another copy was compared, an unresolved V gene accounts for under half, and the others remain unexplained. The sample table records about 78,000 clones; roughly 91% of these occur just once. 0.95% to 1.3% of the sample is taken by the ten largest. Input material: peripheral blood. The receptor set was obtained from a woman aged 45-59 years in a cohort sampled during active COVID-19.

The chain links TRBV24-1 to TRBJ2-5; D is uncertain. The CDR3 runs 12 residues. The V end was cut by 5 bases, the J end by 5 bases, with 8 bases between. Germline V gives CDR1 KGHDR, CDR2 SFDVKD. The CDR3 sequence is CATSGNTETQYF. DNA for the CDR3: TGTGCCACCAGTGGAAACACGGAGACCCAGTACTTC.

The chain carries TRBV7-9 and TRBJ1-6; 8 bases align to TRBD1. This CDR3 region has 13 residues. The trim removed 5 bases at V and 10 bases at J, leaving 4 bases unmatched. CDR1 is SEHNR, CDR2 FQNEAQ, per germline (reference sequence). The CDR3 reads CASSPGGESPLHF. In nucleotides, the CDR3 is TGTGCCAGCAGCCCAGGGGGCGAATCACCCCTCCACTTT.

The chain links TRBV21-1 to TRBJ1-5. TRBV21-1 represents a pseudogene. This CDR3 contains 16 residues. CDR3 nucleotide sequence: TGTGCCAGCAGCAAAGACACCCCGGAAGCGAGGCAGCCCCAGCATTTT. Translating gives CASSKDTPEARQPQHF.

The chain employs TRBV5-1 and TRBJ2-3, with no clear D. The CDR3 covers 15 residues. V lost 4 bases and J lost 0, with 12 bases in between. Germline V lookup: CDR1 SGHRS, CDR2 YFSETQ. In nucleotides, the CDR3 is TGCGCCAGCAGCGCGGTGCTAAGTAGCACAGATACGCAGTATTTT. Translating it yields CASSAVLSSTDTQYF.

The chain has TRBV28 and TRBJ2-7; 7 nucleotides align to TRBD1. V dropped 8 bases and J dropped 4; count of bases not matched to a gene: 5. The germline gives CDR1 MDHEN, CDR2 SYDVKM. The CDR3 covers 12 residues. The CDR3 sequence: CASQRQGYEQYF. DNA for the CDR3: TGTGCCAGCCAGAGACAGGGATACGAGCAGTACTTC.

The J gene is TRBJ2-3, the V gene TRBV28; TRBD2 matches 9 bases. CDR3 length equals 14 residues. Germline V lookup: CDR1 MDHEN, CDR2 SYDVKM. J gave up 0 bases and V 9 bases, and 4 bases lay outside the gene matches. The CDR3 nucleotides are TGTGCCAGTAAGACTAGCGGTAGCACAGATACGCAGTATTTT. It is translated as CASKTSGSTDTQYF.

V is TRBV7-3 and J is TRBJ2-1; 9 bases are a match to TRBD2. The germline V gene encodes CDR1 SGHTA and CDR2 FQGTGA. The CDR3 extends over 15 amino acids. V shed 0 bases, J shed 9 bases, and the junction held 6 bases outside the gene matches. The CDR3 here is CASSLTSGRLGEQFF. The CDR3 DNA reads TGTGCCAGCAGCTTAACCAGCGGGAGGTTGGGTGAGCAGTTCTTC. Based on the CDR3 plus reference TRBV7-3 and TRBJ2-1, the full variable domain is GAGVSQTPSNKVTEKGKYVELRCDPISGHTALYWYRQSLGQGPEFLIYFQGTGAADDSGLPNDRFFAVRPEGSVSTLKIQRTERGDSAVYLCASSLTSGRLGEQFFGPGTRLTVL.

DNA for the CDR3: TGTGCCAGCAGCTTAGGGGGACAGGCACGTCAGCCCCAGCATTTT. Its translation: CASSLGGQARQPQHF. This sequence joins TRBV7-2 and TRBJ1-5; the match to TRBD1 covers 8 bases. Germline assignment: CDR1 SGHTA and CDR2 FQGNSA. The CDR3 is 15 amino acids. Trimming cost V 1 base and J 6 bases; bases outside gene matches: 5. The variable domain in full, completed from reference TRBV7-2 and TRBJ1-5, reads GAGVSQSPSNKVTEKGKDVELRCDPISGHTALYWYRQSLGQGLEFLIYFQGNSAPDKSGLPSDRFSAERTGGSVSTLTIQRTQQEDSAVYLCASSLGGQARQPQHFGDGTRLSIL.

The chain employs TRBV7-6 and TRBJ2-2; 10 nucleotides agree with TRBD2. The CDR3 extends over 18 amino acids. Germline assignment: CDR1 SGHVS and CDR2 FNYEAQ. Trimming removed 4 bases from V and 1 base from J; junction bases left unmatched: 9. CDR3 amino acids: CASSSYPAGGWNTGELFF. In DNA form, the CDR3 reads TGTGCCAGCAGCTCATATCCAGCGGGAGGGTGGAACACCGGGGAGCTGTTTTTT.

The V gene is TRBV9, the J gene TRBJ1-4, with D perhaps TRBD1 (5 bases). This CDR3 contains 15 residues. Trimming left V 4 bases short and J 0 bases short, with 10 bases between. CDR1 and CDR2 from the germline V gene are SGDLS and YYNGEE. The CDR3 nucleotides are TGTGCCAGCAGCCACTCGGGGGCAACTAATGAAAAACTGTTTTTT. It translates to CASSHSGATNEKLFF.

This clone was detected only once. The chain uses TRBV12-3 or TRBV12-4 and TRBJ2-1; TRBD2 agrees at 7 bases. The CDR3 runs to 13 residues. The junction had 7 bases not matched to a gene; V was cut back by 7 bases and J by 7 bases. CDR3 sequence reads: CASIQPGRNEQFF. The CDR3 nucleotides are TGTGCCAGCATCCAGCCCGGGAGGAATGAGCAGTTCTTC.

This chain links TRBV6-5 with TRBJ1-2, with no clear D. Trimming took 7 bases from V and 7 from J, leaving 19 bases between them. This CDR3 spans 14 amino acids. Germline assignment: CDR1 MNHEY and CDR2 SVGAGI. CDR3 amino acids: CASTRTARSGGYTF. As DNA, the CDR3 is TGTGCCAGCACCCGGACTGCCCGAAGTGGTGGCTACACCTTC.

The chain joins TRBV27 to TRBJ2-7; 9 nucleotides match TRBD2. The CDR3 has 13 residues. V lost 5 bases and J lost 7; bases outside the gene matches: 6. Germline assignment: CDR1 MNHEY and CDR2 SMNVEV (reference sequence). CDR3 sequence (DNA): TGTGCCAGCAGTGCTAGCGGGACGGGGGAGCAGTACTTC. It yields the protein CASSASGTGEQYF.

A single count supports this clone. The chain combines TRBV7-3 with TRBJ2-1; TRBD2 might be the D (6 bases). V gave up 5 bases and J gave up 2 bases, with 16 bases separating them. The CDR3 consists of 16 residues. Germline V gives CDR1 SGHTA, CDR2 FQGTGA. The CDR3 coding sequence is TGTGCCAGCAGCCTAGCTAACGGGGGAACCTACAATGAGCAGTTCTTC. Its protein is CASSLANGGTYNEQFF.

CDR3 in DNA: TGTGCCATCAGACAGGGGGGGGATGGCTACACCTTC. Protein sequence: CAIRQGGDGYTF. The V gene is TRBV10-3, the J gene TRBJ1-2; 8 nucleotides align to TRBD1. Germline-derived CDR1 and CDR2 are ENHRY and SYGVKD. Trimming cost V 6 bases and J 6 bases; bases outside gene matches: 3. The CDR3 has 12 amino acids.